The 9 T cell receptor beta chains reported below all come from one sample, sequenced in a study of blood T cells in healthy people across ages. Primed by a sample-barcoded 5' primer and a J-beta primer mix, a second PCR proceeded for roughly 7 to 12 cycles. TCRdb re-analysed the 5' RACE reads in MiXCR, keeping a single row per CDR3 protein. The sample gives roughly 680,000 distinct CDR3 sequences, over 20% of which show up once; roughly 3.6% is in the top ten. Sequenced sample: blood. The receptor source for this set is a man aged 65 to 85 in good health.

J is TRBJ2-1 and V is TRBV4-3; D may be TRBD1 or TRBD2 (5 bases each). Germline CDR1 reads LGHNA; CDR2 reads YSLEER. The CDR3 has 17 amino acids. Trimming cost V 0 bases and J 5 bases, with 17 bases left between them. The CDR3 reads CASSQDVGVFSNNEQFF. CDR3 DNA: TGCGCCAGCAGCCAAGATGTGGGGGTATTTTCGAACAATGAGCAGTTCTTC.

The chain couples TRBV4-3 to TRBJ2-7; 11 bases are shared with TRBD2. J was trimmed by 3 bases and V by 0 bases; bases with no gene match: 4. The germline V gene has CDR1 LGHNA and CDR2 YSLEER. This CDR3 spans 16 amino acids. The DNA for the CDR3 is TGCGCCAGCAGCCAAGATCGGCTAGCGGGAGGCTACGAGCAGTACTTC. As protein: CASSQDRLAGGYEQYF.

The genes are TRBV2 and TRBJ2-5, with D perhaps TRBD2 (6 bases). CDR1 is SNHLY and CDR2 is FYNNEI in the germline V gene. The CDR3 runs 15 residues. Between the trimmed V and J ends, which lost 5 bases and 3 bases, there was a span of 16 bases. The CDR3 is CASSSPGTPEETQYF. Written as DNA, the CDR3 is TGTGCCAGCAGTTCCCCCGGGACTCCCGAAGAGACCCAGTACTTC.

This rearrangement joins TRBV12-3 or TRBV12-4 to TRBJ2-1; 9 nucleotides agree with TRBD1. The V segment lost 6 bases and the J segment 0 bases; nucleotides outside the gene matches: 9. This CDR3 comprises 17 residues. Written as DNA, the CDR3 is TGTGCCAGCAGGAAAGGACAGGGGATCCCCTCCTACAATGAGCAGTTCTTC. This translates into CASRKGQGIPSYNEQFF.

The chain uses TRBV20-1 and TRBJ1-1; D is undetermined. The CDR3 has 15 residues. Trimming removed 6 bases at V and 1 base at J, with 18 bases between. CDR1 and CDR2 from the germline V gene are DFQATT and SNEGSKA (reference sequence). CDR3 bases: TGCAGTGCGGTTATGGGGTCGGATGGGAACACTGAAGCTTTCTTT. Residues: CSAVMGSDGNTEAFF.

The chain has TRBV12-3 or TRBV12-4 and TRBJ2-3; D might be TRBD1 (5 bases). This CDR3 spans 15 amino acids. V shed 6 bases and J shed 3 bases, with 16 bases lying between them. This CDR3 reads CASSRQGEWTDTQYF. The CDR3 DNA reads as TGTGCCAGCAGCCGCCAAGGGGAATGGACAGATACGCAGTATTTT.

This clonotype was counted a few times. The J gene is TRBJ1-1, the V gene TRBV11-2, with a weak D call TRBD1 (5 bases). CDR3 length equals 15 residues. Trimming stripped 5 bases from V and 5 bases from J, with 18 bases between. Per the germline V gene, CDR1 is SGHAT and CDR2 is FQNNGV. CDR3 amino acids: CASSVKVGGGTEAFF. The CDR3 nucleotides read TGTGCCAGCAGCGTGAAGGTCGGGGGGGGAACTGAAGCTTTCTTT.

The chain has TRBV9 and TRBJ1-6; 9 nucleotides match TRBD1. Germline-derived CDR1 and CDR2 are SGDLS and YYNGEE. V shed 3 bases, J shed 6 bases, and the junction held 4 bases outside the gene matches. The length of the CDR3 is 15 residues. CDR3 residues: CASSEGQGLNSPLHF. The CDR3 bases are TGTGCCAGCAGCGAGGGACAGGGCCTTAATTCACCCCTCCACTTT.

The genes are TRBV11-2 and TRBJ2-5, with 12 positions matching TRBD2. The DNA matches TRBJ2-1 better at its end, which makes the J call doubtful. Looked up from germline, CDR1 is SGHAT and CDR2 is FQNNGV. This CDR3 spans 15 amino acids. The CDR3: CASSPRTSGNHEQFF. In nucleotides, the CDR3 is TGTGCCAGCAGCCCTCGGACTAGCGGGAACCATGAGCAGTTCTTC.